One sample yielded the 9 T cell receptor beta chains listed below, sequenced in a study of blood T cell repertoires in COVID-19 (TCRdb year 2020). Libraries were made using the immunoSEQ multiplex PCR assay. The clones in this table, taken by TCRdb from immuneACCESS, are in-frame only. Not every clone is retained; where verified, under half of the shortfall comes from an unresolved V gene, and the cause of the rest is unknown. A total of about 150,000 clones appear in this sample, roughly 82% of them only once. 2.2% of the sample belongs to the ten largest clones. Specimen: peripheral blood. These receptor sequences come from a man in his sixties or seventies with acute or convalescent COVID-19.

V usage is TRBV28 and J usage is TRBJ1-1; TRBD1 is a possible D gene (5 bases). Per germline, CDR1 MDHEN and CDR2 SYDVKM. V was clipped by 4 bases and J by 3 bases, with 9 bases between them. The CDR3 runs to 13 residues. This CDR3 reads CASSSRVDTEAFF. CDR3 nucleotides: TGTGCCAGCAGTTCCAGGGTGGACACTGAAGCTTTCTTT.

This chain links TRBV11-2 with TRBJ2-7; 12 bases agree with TRBD1. Germline lookup yields CDR1 SGHAT and CDR2 FQNNGV. This CDR3 contains 15 residues. Trimming removed 6 bases from V and 4 bases from J; junction bases left unmatched: 7. The chain's CDR3 is CASRLGDRGPYEQYF. The CDR3 DNA reads TGTGCCAGCAGACTTGGGGACAGGGGGCCTTACGAGCAGTACTTC.

The J gene is TRBJ2-1, the V gene TRBV6-5; 7 bases match TRBD1. The CDR3 runs 14 residues. CDR1 and CDR2 (germline): MNHEY, SVGAGI. V shed 7 bases, J shed 0 bases, and the junction held 3 bases outside the gene matches. The CDR3 DNA is TGTGCCAGCACCCGACAGGGCTCCTACAATGAGCAGTTCTTC. Translation: CASTRQGSYNEQFF.

The chain employs TRBV28 and TRBJ1-5; 8 bases are shared with TRBD1. Germline CDR1 reads MDHEN; CDR2 reads SYDVKM. This CDR3 spans 15 amino acids. The trim removed 4 bases at V and 2 bases at J, leaving 4 bases unmatched. The CDR3 loop reads CASSWTGSGNQPQHF. The CDR3 nucleotides are TGTGCCAGCAGTTGGACAGGGAGCGGCAATCAGCCCCAGCATTTT.

This clone appeared a single time. The genes are TRBV11-3 and TRBJ2-1, with D uncertain. The CDR3 runs to 14 residues. The germline gives CDR1 SGHNT, CDR2 YENEEA. The V and J ends lost 1 base and 4 bases respectively, with 8 bases between them. The CDR3, as DNA: TGTGCCAGCAGCTTAGGTGGCAGTTACAATGAGCAGTTCTTC. Protein product: CASSLGGSYNEQFF. The whole variable domain, filled in from reference TRBV11-3 and TRBJ2-1, reads EAGVVQSPRYKIIEKKQPVAFWCNPISGHNTLYWYLQNLGQGPELLIRYENEEAVDDSQLPKDRFSAERLKGVDSTLKIQPAELGDSAVYLCASSLGGSYNEQFFGPGTRLTVL.

This chain connects TRBV14 to TRBJ2-3, with D possibly matching TRBD1 (5 bases). CDR3 length: 15 residues. Germline V gives CDR1 SGHDN, CDR2 FVKESK. The V end was cut by 3 bases, the J end by 0 bases, with 10 bases between. This chain's CDR3 is CASSQGPSSTDTQYF. The CDR3 bases are TGTGCCAGCAGCCAGGGGCCATCTAGCACAGATACGCAGTATTTT.

This clone was counted only a few times. The chain combines TRBV5-8 with TRBJ2-4, with 13 bases aligning to TRBD2. The CDR3 covers 17 residues. V shed 1 base, J shed 7 bases, and the junction held 8 bases outside the gene matches. CDR1 is SGHTS and CDR2 is YDEGEE in the germline V gene. The CDR3 sequence is CASSLLLAGGVRNIQYF. CDR3 nucleotides: TGTGCCAGCAGCTTGTTACTAGCGGGGGGGGTACGGAACATTCAGTACTTC.

This clone was observed a single time. V gene TRBV10-2 combines with J gene TRBJ2-3, with 10 bases fitting TRBD2. The CDR3 spans 14 residues. Germline CDR1 WSHSY, CDR2 SAAADI. Germline trimming cut 6 bases from V and 3 bases from J; bases unmatched to any gene: 3. The CDR3 DNA reads TGCGCCAGCAGAACTAGCGGGAAGACAGATACGCAGTATTTT. Its protein product is CASRTSGKTDTQYF.

The rearrangement links TRBV6-5 to TRBJ2-4; the match to TRBD2 covers 11 bases. CDR3 size: 13 residues. V was pared by 8 bases and J by 5 bases, with 2 bases of the junction left unmatched. CDR1 is MNHEY, CDR2 SVGAGI, per germline. The CDR3 DNA follows: TGTGCCAGCGCGGGACTAGCGGAAAACATTCAGTACTTC. Translating it yields CASAGLAENIQYF.